This T cell receptor (beta chain) was obtained from a study of blood T cell repertoires in COVID-19. Study details: Sample material is recorded as cDNA or gDNA derived from T cells, B-cell-depleted T cells, or PBMCs.

Assay used: immunoSEQ multiplex PCR; TCRdb lists only in-frame clones, some missing. This table holds 100,000 or so clones, 80% to 85% found once. CDR1 MNHEY and CDR2 SMNVEV come from the germline V gene (reference sequence). With 2 bases removed from V and 3 bases from J, the gap between germline ends came to 11 bases. The CDR3 sequence is 14 residues long. The clonotype originates from a man between 60 and 75 years old with acute or convalescent COVID-19. The chain links TRBV27 to TRBJ2-7, with TRBD2 as a possible D gene (5 bases). The specimen was peripheral blood. The CDR3 loop is CASSLNGGDYEQYF. In DNA form, the CDR3 reads TGTGCCAGCAGTTTAAACGGAGGAGACTACGAGCAGTACTTC.